This T cell receptor beta chain was identified in a study of T cell changes during pregnancy in multiple sclerosis. CDR1 MNHNS and CDR2 SASEGT come from the germline V gene. V was clipped by 2 bases and J by 0 bases, with 11 bases between them. The CDR3 is 15 residues long. Assay: immunoSEQ multiplex PCR; the TCRdb copy retains only in-frame clones and omits some. Of fewer than 50,000 clones listed, approximately 94% were seen once; the top ten hold about 4.5%. V usage is TRBV6-1 and J usage is TRBJ2-7; D possibly corresponds to TRBD1 (5 bases). This sequence originates from a female donor with multiple sclerosis, enrolled in a pregnancy study. Material: CD8+ T cells from peripheral blood mononuclear cells, obtained in the first trimester of pregnancy. CDR3 DNA sequence: TGTGCCAGCAGTGAACGGCAGGGTGGCTCCTACGAGCAGTACTTC. Its protein product is CASSERQGGSYEQYF.